Listed below are T cell receptor beta chains from one sample, sequenced in a study of Ad26.COV2.S vaccination and SARS-CoV-2 variants. Produced via immunoSEQ multiplex PCR; TCRdb's table is partial and in-frame only. Of some 300,000 clones in the sample, about 86% were seen once. The sequences come from peripheral blood, collected in a trial of Ad26.COV2.S vaccine versus placebo. The origin of the receptors is a person aged 18-60 years who received the Ad26.COV2.S COVID-19 vaccine or a placebo. The CDR3 runs from the conserved cysteine through the conserved F or W. D genes are given only for firm matches. Size tells how often a clone was seen (once, few, many) or the class of an expanded clone, and some rows leave it out.

j_call d_call clone_size v_call cdr3_aa cdr3_nt
TRBJ2-7 NA NA TRBV4-2 CASSQEEHLSYEQYF TGTGCCAGCAGCCAAGAAGAACACCTCTCCTACGAGCAGTACTTC
TRBJ2-7 TRBD1 NA TRBV6-2/TRBV6-3 CASSYGRGQYEQYF TGTGCCAGCAGTTACGGCAGGGGGCAATACGAGCAGTACTTC
TRBJ1-2 NA NA TRBV4-1 CASSRDADNYGYTF TGCGCCAGCAGCCGAGACGCAGATAACTATGGCTACACCTTC
TRBJ2-4 TRBD1 NA TRBV18 CASSRDRGVSKNIQYF TGTGCCAGCTCACGGGACAGGGGGGTGTCCAAAAACATTCAGTACTTC
TRBJ2-4 TRBD2 NA TRBV6-6 CASSPGTSGVAKNIQYF TGTGCCAGCAGTCCCGGGACTAGCGGGGTAGCCAAAAACATTCAGTACTTC
TRBJ2-7 TRBD1 NA TRBV7-9 CASSEYRGMNYEQYF TGTGCCAGCAGCGAGTACAGGGGGATGAACTACGAGCAGTACTTC
TRBJ1-4 NA once TRBV19 CATKGLGDEKLFF TGTGCCACCAAGGGTCTGGGTGATGAAAAACTGTTTTTT
TRBJ2-5 NA NA TRBV2 CASSGDFAETQYF TGTGCCAGCAGTGGGGACTTTGCAGAGACCCAGTACTTC
TRBJ2-1 NA once TRBV12-5 CASGRGASTSDEQFF TGTGCTAGTGGTCGGGGGGCCAGTACGTCGGATGAGCAGTTCTTC
TRBJ2-2 NA NA TRBV6-4 CASSDTGVTGELFF TGTGCCAGCAGTGACACAGGCGTGACCGGGGAGCTGTTTTTT
TRBJ2-7 NA few TRBV12-3/TRBV12-4 CASSFRGYEQYF TGTGCCAGCAGTTTCAGGGGCTACGAGCAGTACTTC
TRBJ1-1 TRBD1 NA TRBV5-5 CASSWRQGMLTEAFF TGTGCCAGCAGCTGGCGACAGGGGATGTTAACTGAAGCTTTCTTT
TRBJ1-2 TRBD1 NA TRBV19 CASSIRGQSYGYTF TGTGCCAGTAGTATAAGGGGACAGAGCTATGGCTACACCTTC
TRBJ1-5 NA NA TRBV6-2/TRBV6-3 CASSIAGTDNQPQHF TGTGCCAGCAGTATTGCAGGGACGGACAATCAGCCCCAGCATTTT
TRBJ2-2 TRBD1 once TRBV19 CASRTGSNTGELFF TGTGCCAGTAGGACAGGGTCGAACACCGGGGAGCTGTTTTTT
TRBJ2-2 NA NA TRBV3-1/TRBV3-2 CASSLLGRGVNTGELFF TGTGCCAGCAGCCTCCTAGGGCGCGGGGTGAACACCGGGGAGCTGTTTTTT
TRBJ1-1 TRBD1 NA TRBV5-1 CASSLEQGAGTEAFF TGCGCCAGCAGCTTGGAACAGGGGGCGGGAACTGAAGCTTTCTTT
TRBJ1-2 NA NA TRBV7-9 CASSSYASNGYTF TGTGCCAGCAGCTCTTATGCTAGCAATGGCTACACCTTC
TRBJ1-4 NA NA TRBV7-9 CASSLAGALHNEKLFF TGTGCCAGCAGCTTAGCCGGGGCCCTCCATAATGAAAAACTGTTTTTT
TRBJ1-2 TRBD1 once TRBV10-2 CASRGTGNYGYTF TGCGCCAGCAGGGGGACAGGGAACTATGGCTACACCTTC
TRBJ1-6 TRBD1 NA TRBV3-1/TRBV3-2 CASSPTGRNSPLHF TGTGCCAGCAGCCCGACAGGGCGTAATTCACCCCTCCACTTT
TRBJ2-3 NA NA TRBV25-1 CASSGKGVASTDTQYF TGTGCCAGCAGTGGGAAGGGGGTTGCTAGCACAGATACGCAGTATTTT
TRBJ1-2 NA once TRBV7-9 CASSFSGAGGYYGYTF TGTGCCAGCAGCTTCAGCGGTGCCGGGGGGTACTATGGCTACACCTTC
TRBJ2-2 NA NA TRBV5-6 CASSLPGRNTGELFF TGTGCCAGCAGCTTGCCGGGGCGGAACACCGGGGAGCTGTTTTTT
TRBJ1-2 NA few TRBV6-5 CASSRGSDYGYTF TGTGCCAGCTCCCGGGGGTCTGACTATGGCTACACCTTC
TRBJ1-1 NA NA TRBV7-3 CASSRGTGDTEAFF TGTGCCAGCAGCCGAGGTACAGGTGACACTGAAGCTTTCTTT
TRBJ2-1 TRBD2 NA TRBV7-2 CASSSRTSGAGYNEQFF TGTGCCAGCAGCTCCCGGACTAGCGGGGCCGGCTACAATGAGCAGTTCTTC
TRBJ1-6 NA many TRBV29-1 CSVELGDNSPLHF TGCAGCGTTGAATTAGGGGATAATTCACCCCTCCACTTT
TRBJ1-2 TRBD1 once TRBV6-2/TRBV6-3 CASSYSDRLNGYTF TGTGCCAGCAGTTACTCGGACAGGCTAAATGGCTACACCTTC
TRBJ2-2 TRBD1 NA TRBV5-4 CASSLALAGGTGELFF TGTGCCAGCAGCTTGGCTCTAGCAGGGGGAACCGGGGAGCTGTTTTTT
TRBJ2-2 NA NA TRBV10-3 CAISTGTPRPGELFF TGTGCCATCAGTACCGGGACCCCCAGGCCCGGGGAGCTGTTTTTT
TRBJ1-2 NA NA TRBV27 CASSYGGGGYTF TGTGCCAGCAGTTACGGGGGTGGAGGCTACACCTTC
TRBJ1-6 NA NA TRBV4-3 CASSQDWTENSPLHF TGCGCCAGCAGCCAAGATTGGACAGAGAATTCACCCCTCCACTTT
TRBJ2-1 TRBD2 NA TRBV11-2 CASSLGTLAGGHNEQFF TGTGCCAGCAGCTTAGGTACACTAGCGGGGGGGCACAATGAGCAGTTCTTC
TRBJ1-2 TRBD1 NA TRBV6-6 CASSRTGTDTFHYGYTF TGTGCCAGCAGTCGAACGGGGACAGATACTTTTCACTATGGCTACACCTTC
TRBJ1-5 NA NA TRBV30 CAWAGRGDQPQHF TGTGCCTGGGCGGGCCGGGGTGATCAGCCCCAGCATTTT
TRBJ2-7 NA many TRBV7-2 CASSLAGTEPLEQYF TGTGCCAGCAGCTTAGCCGGGACGGAGCCGCTCGAGCAGTACTTC
TRBJ1-2 NA NA TRBV5-6 CASSLGRGSGYTF TGTGCCAGCAGCTTGGGCAGGGGAAGTGGCTACACCTTC
TRBJ1-2 TRBD1 once TRBV7-9 CASSLGTGGNYAYTF TGTGCCAGCAGCTTAGGGACAGGAGGAAACTATGCCTACACCTTC
TRBJ2-1 TRBD2 NA TRBV19 CASSMKAGGPYNEQFF TGTGCCAGTAGTATGAAAGCGGGGGGGCCCTACAATGAGCAGTTCTTC
TRBJ2-1 NA once TRBV11-2 CASSLETGEGGEQFF TGTGCCAGCAGCTTAGAGACAGGGGAGGGTGGTGAGCAGTTCTTC
TRBJ1-6 NA few TRBV4-2 CASSQEKADFSYNSPLHF TGTGCCAGCAGCCAAGAGAAGGCTGACTTCTCCTATAATTCACCCCTCCACTTT
TRBJ1-6 TRBD1 once TRBV7-3 CASSLTGTAVSPLHF TGTGCCAGCAGCTTAACCGGGACAGCGGTTTCACCCCTCCACTTT
TRBJ2-2 NA NA TRBV12-3/TRBV12-4 CASSFVSGELFF TGTGCCAGCAGTTTTGTCTCCGGGGAGCTGTTTTTT
TRBJ2-3 TRBD2 NA TRBV7-9 CASSLNGGTDTQYF TGTGCCAGCAGCTTAAACGGGGGGACAGATACGCAGTATTTT
TRBJ2-3 TRBD2 NA TRBV4-3 CASSQDLAGGRPSTDTQYF TGCGCCAGCAGCCAAGATCTAGCGGGGGGTAGACCTAGCACAGATACGCAGTATTTT
TRBJ1-1 NA NA TRBV30 CAWTSRGSRDEAFF TGTGCCTGGACTTCTAGAGGGTCCAGGGATGAAGCTTTCTTT
TRBJ1-1 TRBD1 NA TRBV29-1 CRVDRGRDTEAFF TGCAGGGTTGACAGGGGGAGGGACACTGAAGCTTTCTTT
TRBJ1-6 TRBD1 NA TRBV20-1 CSASGSGTGDSPLHF TGCAGTGCTAGTGGCTCCGGGACAGGGGATTCACCCCTCCACTTT
TRBJ2-5 NA NA TRBV3-1/TRBV3-2 CASSPRGQETQYF TGTGCCAGCAGCCCTAGAGGACAAGAGACCCAGTACTTC
TRBJ1-1 NA NA TRBV7-9 CASSPQGTEAFF TGTGCCAGCAGCCCCCAAGGCACTGAAGCTTTCTTT
TRBJ2-1 TRBD2 NA TRBV18 CASSLTSAIYNEQFF TGTGCCAGCTCGCTGACTAGCGCGATATACAATGAGCAGTTCTTC
TRBJ2-1 NA few TRBV6-8 CASTTQTSYNEQFF TGTGCCAGCACCACCCAGACGTCCTACAATGAGCAGTTCTTC
TRBJ2-2 TRBD1 few TRBV18 CASSPIKDRRTGELFF TGTGCCAGCTCACCAATAAAGGACAGGAGGACCGGGGAGCTGTTTTTT
TRBJ1-2 NA NA TRBV5-1 CASSLQVQGPGYTF TGCGCCAGCAGCTTGCAGGTACAGGGCCCGGGCTACACCTTC